This TCR beta chain was sequenced during a study of blood T cells in healthy people across ages. This clonotype appeared many times. Deletions cut 5 bases from V and 2 bases from J, with 7 bases between. The CDR3 has 12 amino acids. PCR was performed a second time for roughly 7 to 12 cycles using a sample-barcoded 5' primer and a J-beta primer mix. TCRdb independently ran MiXCR on the 5' RACE reads; one entry per CDR3 protein. The profile shows about 1 million distinct CDR3 sequences, under 45% of them singletons. This clonotype was obtained from a woman aged 60-75 years in good health. The source material was blood. The rearrangement uses TRBV12-3 or TRBV12-4 and TRBJ2-7, with D possibly matching TRBD1 (5 bases). The CDR3 region is CASSDRPYEQYF. Written as DNA, the CDR3 is TGTGCCAGCAGTGACAGACCCTACGAGCAGTACTTC.